The clone carrying this T cell receptor (beta chain) has just a few counts. What it binds is not known. Germline is not matched at one junction end, which may reflect a read error. There were no patients who had received any treatment before thyroid surgery. Germline assignment: CDR1 MDHEN and CDR2 SYDVKM. CDR3 size: 17 residues. This record comes from a study of metastatic and nonmetastatic thyroid tumors. Whole-study context: Repertoires from blood and tumor or nodule tissue of malignant and benign thyroid patients were compared.

Original processing methods: Construction of a distant-metastasis classifier for papillary thyroid cancer relied on CDR3 differences across clinicopathological groups. With MiXCR, TCRdb called clones anew from the PCR reads. V and J calls and clone size were set by TCRdb, not the authors. The repertoire holds about 92,000 clones, with about 15% as singletons. Study outcomes and limitations: TCR beta diversity was reportedly significantly higher in malignant thyroid tumors than benign nodules, in blood and tumor.

The clonotype was recovered from a female donor with papillary thyroid cancer or a benign thyroid nodule (not recorded which). Some clones in this sample may be carry-over from other donors' samples. Source material: blood. The chain employs TRBV28 and TRBJ2-1; the match to TRBD1 covers 9 bases. Here the CDR3 reads CASSLHPTGGSYNEQLF. DNA for the CDR3: TGTGCCAGCAGTTTACATCCTACAGGGGGCTCCTACAATGAGCAGTTATTC.